This record covers a single T cell receptor (beta chain). This record comes from a study of blood T cells in healthy people across ages. V shed 0 bases and J shed 10 bases, with 13 bases lying between them. CDR1 SGHDN and CDR2 FVKESK come from the germline V gene. This CDR3 region has 15 residues. A second PCR of 7 to 11 cycles used a sample-barcoded 5' primer and a J-beta primer mix. MiXCR, applied by TCRdb to the 5' RACE reads, yields one record per CDR3 protein. The table records about 680,000 distinct CDR3 sequences, around 48% of them present only once. Sequencing was performed on blood. The chain recombines TRBV14 with TRBJ1-6, with a weak D call TRBD1 (5 bases). The clonotype comes from a woman aged 55-70 years in good health. CDR3 bases: TGTGCCAGCAGCCAAGACCTGGGACGGGGGTCACCCCTCCACTTT. Protein product: CASSQDLGRGSPLHF.